This TCR beta chain was sequenced for a study of blood T cell repertoires in COVID-19. Comment on this clone: The same CDR3 can be traced to other DNA sequences in this sample.

Germline values: CDR1 KGHSH, CDR2 LQKENI. With V trimmed by 3 bases and J by 1 base, 3 bases remained unmatched. The CDR3 totals 15 residues. Original processing notes: Researchers report that nucleated cell counts were estimated from reference gene primer amplification. Clones were sequenced by immunoSEQ multiplex PCR, and TCRdb holds only the in-frame ones, with some missing. V and J calls and clone size follow that table, whereas D and trimming were derived from the DNA. This table has 350,000 or so clones, roughly nine tenths appearing once. The material sequenced was peripheral blood. The rearrangement links TRBV18 to TRBJ2-1, with 7 bases identical to TRBD1. The clonotype originates from a woman aged 60-75 years with COVID-19, enrolled during active disease. The chain's CDR3 is CASSPTGSSYNEQFF. DNA for the CDR3: TGTGCCAGCTCACCGACAGGGAGTTCCTACAATGAGCAGTTCTTC.